Following are 21 T cell receptor beta chains from one sample sequenced in a study of shared clonotypes between healthy human individuals (dated by TCRdb to the early 2020s). Receptor amplification or capture employed the immunoSEQ multiplex PCR assay. TCRdb's version of the immuneACCESS table is confined to in-frame rearrangements and falls short of the full clone set. An unresolved V gene accounts for under half of the shortfall where checked; the remainder is of unknown origin. Recorded for this sample are some 1,600,000 clones; under 99% of them occurred a single time. Roughly 0.45% of the sample is held by the ten biggest clonotypes. Sequencing input: naive CD4+ T cells sorted from blood. Read against the paper, the sample's cell subset or site label means: CD45RA+ positively selected. Receptors originate from a man under 40 in good health.

This chain joins TRBV6-4 and TRBJ2-7, with D uncertain. V lost 2 bases to trimming and J lost 2 bases, with 7 bases between them. Looked up from germline, CDR1 is MRHNA and CDR2 is SNTAGT. The CDR3 loop spans 13 amino acids. In DNA form, the CDR3 reads TGTGCCAGCAGTGACGGATTAACCTACGAGCAGTACTTC. It codes for CASSDGLTYEQYF.

As for this clone: Other DNA sequences in the same sample also yield this CDR3. The gene calls are TRBV5-1 and TRBJ2-2, with a weak D call TRBD2 (6 bases). Germline V gives CDR1 SGHRS, CDR2 YFSETQ. Trimming pared 4 bases from V and 1 base from J, leaving 11 bases between. The CDR3 is 15 residues long. CDR3 DNA: TGCGCCAGCAGCCCCGGGACTTTGAACACCGGGGAGCTGTTTTTT. Amino acid sequence: CASSPGTLNTGELFF.

The chain carries TRBV28 and TRBJ2-2; the D call may be TRBD1 or TRBD2 (6 bases each). This CDR3 comprises 14 residues. Deletions cut 8 bases from V and 7 bases from J, with 17 bases between. Per germline, CDR1 MDHEN and CDR2 SYDVKM. CDR3 in DNA: TGTGCCAGCCGGGGGCAGGTGATCGTCGGGGAGCTGTTTTTT. As protein: CASRGQVIVGELFF.

This sequence joins TRBV9 and TRBJ1-5; D is perhaps TRBD1 (5 bases). Trimming shortened V by 4 bases and J by 5 bases, and 10 bases separated the two germline ends. Germline CDR1 reads SGDLS; CDR2 reads YYNGEE. The CDR3 sequence is 13 residues long. The CDR3 region has the DNA TGTGCCAGCAGCTTTCAGGGAGATCAGCCCCAGCATTTT. Its translation: CASSFQGDQPQHF.

The rearrangement uses TRBV29-1 and TRBJ1-1; possible D gene TRBD1, 5 bases. The CDR3 length is 15 residues. Germline CDR1 SQVTM, CDR2 ANQGSEA. The V and J ends lost 6 bases and 4 bases respectively, with 21 bases between them. CDR3 sequence reads: CSVELRAVGGTEAFF. The CDR3 DNA follows: TGCAGCGTGGAACTCCGGGCAGTCGGGGGCACTGAAGCTTTCTTT.

The V and J genes are TRBV11-2 and TRBJ1-1, with TRBD1 as a possible D gene (6 bases). Germline V lookup: CDR1 SGHAT, CDR2 FQNNGV. The CDR3 has 16 amino acids. Between the trimmed V and J ends, which lost 6 bases and 0 bases, there was a span of 17 bases. CDR3 bases: TGTGCCAGCAGGTCCGGGAGGGGGGACGTGAACACTGAAGCTTTCTTT. Amino acid sequence: CASRSGRGDVNTEAFF.

V and J are TRBV9 and TRBJ2-5; 7 bases match TRBD2. This CDR3 has 17 residues. The germline CDR1 and CDR2 sequences are SGDLS and YYNGEE. Losses at the gene ends were 0 bases for V and 5 bases for J; bases not matched to a gene: 13. CDR3 sequence reads: CASSVDAAGDLLETQYF. CDR3 DNA: TGTGCCAGCAGCGTAGATGCGGCGGGAGACCTCCTGGAGACCCAGTACTTC.

This chain uses TRBV4-1 with TRBJ2-7, with 9 bases matching TRBD2. The germline gives CDR1 MGHRA, CDR2 YSYEKL. Trimming cost V 0 bases and J 4 bases; bases outside gene matches: 16. The CDR3 spans 19 residues. CDR3 DNA: TGCGCCAGCAGCCAAGATCTTCGTTCACCGGGACTAGCCCAATACGAGCAGTACTTC. This gives the protein CASSQDLRSPGLAQYEQYF.

The J gene is TRBJ2-1, the V gene TRBV27; TRBD2 matches 11 bases. Germline trimming cut 5 bases from V and 4 bases from J; bases unmatched to any gene: 7. Germline CDR1 and CDR2: MNHEY and SMNVEV (reference sequence). There are 16 residues in the CDR3. CDR3 amino acids: CASSIWTSGLYNEQFF. The CDR3 DNA follows: TGTGCCAGCAGTATATGGACTAGCGGGCTATACAATGAGCAGTTCTTC.

This chain uses TRBV18 with TRBJ1-2; 7 bases are shared with TRBD1. Germline V gives CDR1 KGHSH, CDR2 LQKENI. This CDR3 spans 14 amino acids. V trimming: 4 bases; J trimming: 14 bases; junction bases outside the gene matches: 16. CDR3 nucleotide sequence: TGTGCCAGCTCACATACAAACCGGGACAGCGCGTGGACCTTC. Its translation is CASSHTNRDSAWTF.

This rearrangement joins TRBV10-2 to TRBJ2-7, with D perhaps being TRBD1 or TRBD2 (5 bases each). V lost 6 bases, J lost 2 bases, and 11 bases lay in between. The germline V gene encodes CDR1 WSHSY and CDR2 SAAADI. The CDR3 loop spans 13 amino acids. CDR3 in DNA: TGCGCCAGCAGAAACCGGGACCCCTACGAGCAGTACTTC. Amino acid sequence: CASRNRDPYEQYF.

The chain uses TRBV6-5 and TRBJ2-2; 7 bases are shared with TRBD1. The CDR3 is 15 amino acids. J was trimmed by 14 bases and V by 0 bases; bases with no gene match: 12. The germline V gene encodes CDR1 MNHEY and CDR2 SVGAGI. The CDR3 sequence: CASSYSSRGGGKLFF. CDR3 in DNA: TGTGCCAGCAGTTACTCGAGTAGAGGGGGCGGCAAACTGTTTTTT.

This chain uses TRBV7-9 with TRBJ2-1, with a tentative D call TRBD1 (6 bases). Per the germline V gene, CDR1 is SEHNR and CDR2 is FQNEAQ (reference sequence). The CDR3 is 18 amino acids. Trimming took 4 bases from V and 4 from J, leaving 23 bases between them. CDR3 sequence (DNA): TGTGCCAGCAGCTCAGAGGTGCTGCGTCAAGGGGGATACAATGAGCAGTTCTTC. Its protein is CASSSEVLRQGGYNEQFF.

A single count supports this clone. The chain joins TRBV7-9 to TRBJ1-1; D not certain. The germline V gene has CDR1 SEHNR and CDR2 FQNEAQ (reference sequence). Trimming stripped 5 bases from V and 0 bases from J, with 22 bases between. This CDR3 comprises 18 residues. The CDR3 DNA is TGTGCCAGCAGCCCGCTGGGCCCGGCCAGTTGGATGAACACTGAAGCTTTCTTT. This translates into CASSPLGPASWMNTEAFF.

The chain carries TRBV7-8 and TRBJ2-7; TRBD2 is a possible D gene (6 bases). CDR1 and CDR2 from the germline V gene are SGHVS and FQNEAQ. Trimming left V 5 bases short and J 1 base short, with 21 bases between. The CDR3 contains 17 residues. CDR3 sequence reads: CASSPRLPGSSSYEQYF. The CDR3 DNA reads TGTGCCAGCAGCCCCCGACTACCCGGGAGTTCATCCTACGAGCAGTACTTC. The full variable domain, its missing parts supplied by reference TRBV7-8 and TRBJ2-7, is GAGVSQSPRYKVAKRGQDVALRCDPISGHVSLFWYQQALGQGPEFLTYFQNEAQLDKSGLPSDRFFAERPEGSVSTLKIQRTQQEDSAVYLCASSPRLPGSSSYEQYFGPGTRLTVT.

The chain carries TRBV9 and TRBJ2-7; 7 bases line up with TRBD2. The length of the CDR3 is 16 residues. CDR1 is SGDLS, CDR2 YYNGEE, per germline. J was trimmed by 2 bases and V by 3 bases; bases with no gene match: 11. The CDR3 here is CASSARDYPGTYEQYF. In DNA form, the CDR3 reads TGTGCCAGCAGCGCCAGGGACTACCCTGGAACCTACGAGCAGTACTTC.

J is TRBJ1-2 and V is TRBV28, with 8 bases aligning to TRBD1. Losses at the gene ends were 5 bases for V and 5 bases for J; bases not matched to a gene: 10. The length of the CDR3 is 15 residues. CDR1 MDHEN and CDR2 SYDVKM come from the germline V gene. The CDR3 coding sequence is TGTGCCAGCAGTCTGGACAGGGATTTGTGGTATGGCTACACCTTC. Translation gives CASSLDRDLWYGYTF.

The chain couples TRBV5-6 to TRBJ1-5; weak D call: TRBD1 (5 bases). Germline lookup yields CDR1 SGHDT and CDR2 YYEEEE. V lost 4 bases and J 0 bases, leaving 17 bases between the germline ends. This CDR3 region has 17 residues. CDR3 region: CASSHGTAEHSNQPQHF. The CDR3, as DNA: TGTGCCAGCAGCCACGGGACGGCGGAGCATAGCAATCAGCCCCAGCATTTT.

The chain links TRBV29-1 to TRBJ2-5; 10 bases line up with TRBD2. Unmatched junction bases numbered 10, after V lost 6 bases and J lost 0 bases. The germline V gene has CDR1 SQVTM and CDR2 ANQGSEA. The CDR3 sequence is 16 residues long. CDR3 loop: CSVWGTGLAYQETQYF. The CDR3 nucleotides are TGCAGCGTGTGGGGAACGGGACTAGCGTACCAAGAGACCCAGTACTTC.

In this sample, this clone turned up once. The sample holds other DNA sequences that translate to the same CDR3. V gene TRBV9 combines with J gene TRBJ2-2; 7 bases match TRBD2. The V and J ends lost 0 bases and 0 bases, in that order; junction bases with no gene match: 2. The CDR3 spans 16 residues. Germline assignment: CDR1 SGDLS and CDR2 YYNGEE. CDR3 sequence (DNA): TGTGCCAGCAGCGTAGTTGCGGGGGCGAACACCGGGGAGCTGTTTTTT. It translates to CASSVVAGANTGELFF.

V is TRBV5-4 and J is TRBJ2-3; D gene ambiguous. The length of the CDR3 is 13 residues. Trimming took 1 base from V and 2 from J, leaving 5 bases between them. Per the germline V gene, CDR1 is SGHNT and CDR2 is YYREEE (reference sequence). The CDR3 loop is CASSLMDTDTQYF. The CDR3 DNA is TGTGCCAGCAGCTTGATGGACACAGATACGCAGTATTTT.